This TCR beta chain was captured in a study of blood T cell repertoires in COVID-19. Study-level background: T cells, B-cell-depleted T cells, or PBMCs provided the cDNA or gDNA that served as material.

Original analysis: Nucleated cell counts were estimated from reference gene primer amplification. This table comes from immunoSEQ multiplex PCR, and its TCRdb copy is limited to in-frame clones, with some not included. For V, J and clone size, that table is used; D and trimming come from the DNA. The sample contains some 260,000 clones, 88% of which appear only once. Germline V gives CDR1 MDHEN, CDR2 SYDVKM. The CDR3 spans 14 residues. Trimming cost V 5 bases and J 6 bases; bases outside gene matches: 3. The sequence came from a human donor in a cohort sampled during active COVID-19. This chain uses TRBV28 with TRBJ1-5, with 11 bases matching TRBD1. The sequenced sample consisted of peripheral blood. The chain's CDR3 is CASSLDRGPQPQHF. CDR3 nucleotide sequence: TGTGCCAGCAGTCTGGACAGGGGGCCTCAGCCCCAGCATTTT.